These T cell receptor beta chains were read from a single sample in a study of T cells after posttransplantation cyclophosphamide. The protocol was immunoSEQ multiplex PCR, while the TCRdb copy is restricted to in-frame clones and leaves out a portion. The data contain about 28,000 clones, 70% to 90% of them singletons. The sample was PBMCs. These receptors were taken from a man aged 45 to 65. Both conserved end residues are part of each CDR3. D genes are given only for firm matches. A row's size may be missing; if present it is once, few, many or a size class.

d_call: .
j_call: TRBJ2-1
clone_size: .
v_call: TRBV10-3
cdr3_aa: CAISESGAPRYNEQFF
cdr3_nt: TGTGCCATCAGTGAGTCTGGAGCGCCTAGATACAATGAGCAGTTCTTC

d_call: .
j_call: TRBJ2-1
clone_size: .
v_call: TRBV6-6
cdr3_aa: CASSARGNEQFF
cdr3_nt: TGTGCCAGCAGTGCTAGGGGCAATGAGCAGTTCTTC

d_call: TRBD1
j_call: TRBJ2-7
clone_size: .
v_call: TRBV5-6
cdr3_aa: CASSHRDRPDEQYF
cdr3_nt: TGTGCCAGCAGCCACCGGGACAGGCCCGACGAGCAGTACTTC

d_call: .
j_call: TRBJ2-4
clone_size: .
v_call: TRBV28
cdr3_aa: CASSLRAGWEAKNIQYF
cdr3_nt: TGTGCCAGCAGTTTACGGGCAGGGTGGGAAGCCAAAAACATTCAGTACTTC

d_call: .
j_call: TRBJ1-1
clone_size: .
v_call: TRBV18
cdr3_aa: CASSLTWGGEAFF
cdr3_nt: TGTGCCAGCTCACTCACCTGGGGGGGAGAAGCTTTCTTT

d_call: .
j_call: TRBJ2-5
clone_size: .
v_call: TRBV7-3
cdr3_aa: CASSPSTAYTTQYF
cdr3_nt: TGTGCCAGCAGCCCATCGACAGCGTACACGACCCAGTACTTC

d_call: .
j_call: TRBJ2-1
clone_size: .
v_call: TRBV5-1
cdr3_aa: CASNSLLRDEQFF
cdr3_nt: TGCGCCAGCAACTCCCTTTTACGCGATGAGCAGTTCTTC

d_call: TRBD1
j_call: TRBJ2-4
clone_size: .
v_call: TRBV25-1
cdr3_aa: CASSPTGTKNIQYF
cdr3_nt: TGTGCCAGCAGCCCGACAGGGACCAAAAACATTCAGTACTTC

d_call: .
j_call: TRBJ2-5
clone_size: .
v_call: TRBV4-3
cdr3_aa: CASSQDKGETQYF
cdr3_nt: TGCGCCAGCAGCCAAGATAAGGGGGAGACCCAGTACTTC

d_call: .
j_call: TRBJ1-1
clone_size: .
v_call: TRBV20-1
cdr3_aa: CSASPGGQSFF
cdr3_nt: TGCAGTGCTAGTCCCGGGGGGCAGTCTTTCTTT

d_call: TRBD1
j_call: TRBJ1-1
clone_size: .
v_call: TRBV9
cdr3_aa: CASSVAAAKGATEAFF
cdr3_nt: TGTGCCAGCAGCGTAGCCGCCGCCAAGGGGGCCACTGAAGCTTTCTTT

d_call: .
j_call: TRBJ1-5
clone_size: few
v_call: TRBV19
cdr3_aa: CASSPLRGFNQPQHF
cdr3_nt: TGTGCCAGTAGTCCTCTCAGGGGTTTTAATCAGCCCCAGCATTTT

d_call: .
j_call: TRBJ2-1
clone_size: once
v_call: TRBV10-3
cdr3_aa: CAISEDSIRNEQFF
cdr3_nt: TGTGCCATCAGTGAGGACTCGATTCGGAATGAGCAGTTCTTC

d_call: .
j_call: TRBJ1-2
clone_size: .
v_call: TRBV18
cdr3_aa: CASSPETGDRNF
cdr3_nt: TGTGCCAGCTCACCCGAAACGGGAGATCGGAACTTC

d_call: .
j_call: TRBJ1-1
clone_size: .
v_call: TRBV10-1
cdr3_aa: CASRSPPSSTEAFF
cdr3_nt: TGCGCCAGCAGGTCCCCCCCATCGAGCACTGAAGCTTTCTTT

d_call: TRBD1
j_call: TRBJ2-5
clone_size: .
v_call: TRBV18
cdr3_aa: CASSPGTAQETQYF
cdr3_nt: TGTGCCAGCTCACCAGGGACAGCCCAAGAGACCCAGTACTTC

d_call: .
j_call: TRBJ1-1
clone_size: .
v_call: TRBV30
cdr3_aa: CAWGGTDPIHTEAFF
cdr3_nt: TGTGCCTGGGGAGGGACGGACCCTATTCACACTGAAGCTTTCTTT

d_call: TRBD1
j_call: TRBJ2-1
clone_size: .
v_call: TRBV23-1
cdr3_aa: CASSQRQGASRSEQFF
cdr3_nt: TGCGCCAGCAGTCAGAGACAGGGGGCTTCCAGGAGTGAGCAGTTCTTC

d_call: .
j_call: TRBJ1-5
clone_size: .
v_call: TRBV6-6
cdr3_aa: CASSPGEGDQPQHF
cdr3_nt: TGTGCCAGCAGCCCAGGAGAGGGAGATCAGCCCCAGCATTTT

d_call: .
j_call: TRBJ1-5
clone_size: .
v_call: TRBV19
cdr3_aa: CASSMEPLASNQPQHF
cdr3_nt: TGTGCCAGTAGTATGGAACCGTTAGCCTCTAATCAGCCCCAGCATTTT

d_call: .
j_call: TRBJ2-5
clone_size: few
v_call: TRBV5-1
cdr3_aa: CASSAVGDQETQYF
cdr3_nt: TGCGCCAGCAGTGCCGTAGGGGACCAAGAGACCCAGTACTTC

d_call: .
j_call: TRBJ2-3
clone_size: .
v_call: TRBV4-2
cdr3_aa: CASSHPSTDTQYF
cdr3_nt: TGTGCCAGCAGCCATCCTAGCACAGATACGCAGTATTTT

d_call: TRBD1
j_call: TRBJ1-1
clone_size: .
v_call: TRBV7-2
cdr3_aa: CASSLSSGQGATEAFF
cdr3_nt: TGTGCCAGCAGCCTCAGCTCTGGACAGGGGGCGACTGAAGCTTTCTTT

d_call: .
j_call: TRBJ1-2
clone_size: .
v_call: TRBV7-9
cdr3_aa: CASSLGLSVGGYTF
cdr3_nt: TGTGCCAGCAGCTTGGGACTGTCAGTCGGTGGCTACACCTTC

d_call: .
j_call: TRBJ2-6
clone_size: .
v_call: TRBV9
cdr3_aa: CASSVALSGANVLTF
cdr3_nt: TGTGCCAGCAGCGTAGCCCTCTCTGGGGCCAACGTCCTGACTTTC

d_call: .
j_call: TRBJ2-7
clone_size: .
v_call: TRBV7-9
cdr3_aa: CASSLAQAVNQQYF
cdr3_nt: TGTGCCAGCAGCTTAGCACAGGCTGTGAACCAGCAGTACTTC

d_call: TRBD2
j_call: TRBJ2-1
clone_size: .
v_call: TRBV11-3
cdr3_aa: CASSLSGTSGIYEQFF
cdr3_nt: TGTGCCAGCAGCTTAAGTGGGACTAGCGGGATCTATGAGCAGTTCTTC

d_call: .
j_call: TRBJ2-5
clone_size: .
v_call: TRBV7-9
cdr3_aa: CASSFPTEPETQYF
cdr3_nt: TGTGCCAGCAGCTTCCCCACAGAGCCAGAGACCCAGTACTTC

d_call: .
j_call: TRBJ1-1
clone_size: .
v_call: TRBV7-2
cdr3_aa: CASSPLTGLLSEAFF
cdr3_nt: TGTGCCAGCAGCCCTCTGACAGGCTTATTAAGTGAAGCTTTCTTT

d_call: TRBD2
j_call: TRBJ2-7
clone_size: .
v_call: TRBV10-3
cdr3_aa: CAISESGSGYEQYF
cdr3_nt: TGTGCCATCAGTGAGAGCGGGAGTGGGTACGAGCAGTACTTC

d_call: .
j_call: TRBJ1-1
clone_size: few
v_call: TRBV12-5
cdr3_aa: CASARIETLEAFF
cdr3_nt: TGTGCTAGTGCCAGAATTGAAACCCTTGAAGCTTTCTTT

d_call: .
j_call: TRBJ1-4
clone_size: .
v_call: TRBV11-2
cdr3_aa: CASSTRAPNEKLFF
cdr3_nt: TGTGCCAGCAGCACCAGGGCTCCTAATGAAAAACTGTTTTTT

d_call: TRBD2
j_call: TRBJ2-2
clone_size: .
v_call: TRBV28
cdr3_aa: CASKPQRGERNTGELFF
cdr3_nt: TGTGCCAGCAAGCCCCAGCGGGGGGAACGGAACACCGGGGAGCTGTTTTTT

d_call: .
j_call: TRBJ1-2
clone_size: once
v_call: TRBV4-1
cdr3_aa: CASSHYGGYTF
cdr3_nt: TGCGCCAGCAGCCATTACGGAGGGTACACCTTC

d_call: TRBD2
j_call: TRBJ2-5
clone_size: .
v_call: TRBV11-3
cdr3_aa: CASSQSTVAGVKETQYF
cdr3_nt: TGTGCCAGCAGCCAGTCCACGGTAGCGGGGGTAAAAGAGACCCAGTACTTC

d_call: .
j_call: TRBJ1-2
clone_size: .
v_call: TRBV7-9
cdr3_aa: CASSSNNYGYTF
cdr3_nt: TGTGCCAGCAGCTCTAATAACTATGGCTACACCTTC

d_call: TRBD2
j_call: TRBJ2-1
clone_size: few
v_call: TRBV4-3
cdr3_aa: CASSQDRLRGTYNEQFF
cdr3_nt: TGCGCCAGCAGCCAAGATCGTTTGCGGGGGACCTACAATGAGCAGTTCTTC

d_call: .
j_call: TRBJ2-3
clone_size: .
v_call: TRBV6-6
cdr3_aa: CASSRERASTDTQYF
cdr3_nt: TGTGCCAGCAGCCGGGAGCGGGCTAGCACAGATACGCAGTATTTT

d_call: .
j_call: TRBJ2-1
clone_size: .
v_call: TRBV15
cdr3_aa: CATSRGPGSPYNEQFF
cdr3_nt: TGTGCCACCAGCAGAGGCCCGGGGTCCCCCTACAATGAGCAGTTCTTC

d_call: .
j_call: TRBJ2-7
clone_size: .
v_call: TRBV30
cdr3_aa: CAWKTPGKEYF
cdr3_nt: TGTGCCTGGAAAACCCCCGGGAAGGAGTACTTC

d_call: TRBD2
j_call: TRBJ2-7
clone_size: .
v_call: TRBV19
cdr3_aa: CASTFSGTSGYEQYF
cdr3_nt: TGTGCCAGTACCTTCTCCGGGACTAGCGGCTACGAGCAGTACTTC

d_call: .
j_call: TRBJ1-2
clone_size: once
v_call: TRBV7-9
cdr3_aa: CASSLNGAPANYGYTF
cdr3_nt: TGTGCCAGCAGCTTAAATGGGGCACCAGCTAACTATGGCTACACCTTC

d_call: TRBD1
j_call: TRBJ2-5
clone_size: .
v_call: TRBV30
cdr3_aa: CAWMAGGVTQYF
cdr3_nt: TGTGCCTGGATGGCAGGGGGAGTGACCCAGTACTTC